The 20 T cell receptor beta chains given below trace back to one sample, sequenced in a study of T-cell reconstitution after alpha-beta-depleted transplantation in children. Unique molecular identifiers tagged the TCRbeta library. From the PCR reads, TCRdb called clonotypes with MiXCR, one entry per CDR3 protein. Of about 640,000 distinct CDR3 sequences listed, 16% are singletons. Sequenced material: PBMCs from the stem cell graft donor, taken from the stem cell graft. The receptors stem from a human donor who donated a stem cell graft to a child with acute myeloid leukemia.

The J gene is TRBJ2-3, the V gene TRBV11-2, with 13 bases fitting TRBD2. The junction had 16 bases not matched to a gene; V was cut back by 6 bases and J by 7 bases. The CDR3 contains 18 residues. Looked up from germline, CDR1 is SGHAT and CDR2 is FQNNGV. This CDR3 reads CASRPRLAGGPLLNTQYF. The CDR3 nucleotides are TGTGCCAGCAGACCTAGACTAGCGGGGGGCCCTCTTCTGAATACGCAGTATTTT.

This clonotype was detected a few times. The chain carries TRBV6-1 and TRBJ1-1; 10 positions agree with TRBD1. The CDR3 runs to 21 residues. CDR1 is MNHNS, CDR2 SASEGT, per germline. V was clipped by 4 bases and J by 11 bases; unmatched bases: 31. For the CDR3, the DNA is TGTGCCAGCAGTGCCCCGGGACAGGGGCCCTCAATGACCTATTCTCGAAGGATGGCTTTCTTT. This translates into CASSAPGQGPSMTYSRRMAFF.

The sample holds many counts of this clonotype. The chain is built from TRBV30 and TRBJ2-7, with 7 bases that match TRBD2. Trimming removed 3 bases from V and 3 bases from J; junction bases left unmatched: 8. Germline values: CDR1 GTSNPN, CDR2 SVGIG (reference sequence). The CDR3 is 14 residues long. CDR3 region: CAWRPSGAVYEQYF. CDR3 sequence (DNA): TGTGCCTGGAGACCCAGCGGGGCCGTCTACGAGCAGTACTTC.

The table lists this clonotype with a few counts. This sequence joins TRBV15 and TRBJ2-2; D is unclear. The CDR3 is 15 amino acids. In germline, CDR1 is LNHNV, CDR2 YYDKDF (reference sequence). Trimming cost V 1 base and J 8 bases, with 14 bases left between them. In nucleotides, the CDR3 is TGTGCCACCAGCAGAGGAGCCCCCCCAACGGGGGAGCTGTTTTTT. This sequence encodes CATSRGAPPTGELFF.

This clonotype was detected a few times. V gene TRBV7-9 combines with J gene TRBJ2-7, with 10 positions matching TRBD1. The J segment lost 5 bases and the V segment lost 5 bases, leaving 6 bases of the junction unmatched. From germline, CDR1 is SEHNR and CDR2 FQNEAQ (reference sequence). This CDR3 is 14 amino acids long. The CDR3 loop reads CASSTRDRGHEQYF. CDR3 bases: TGTGCCAGCAGCACCCGGGACAGGGGTCACGAGCAGTACTTC.

This clonotype was seen only a few times. This chain uses TRBV28 with TRBJ2-3; TRBD2 matches at 7 bases. The CDR3 extends over 14 amino acids. Unmatched junction bases numbered 10, after V lost 7 bases and J lost 6 bases. The germline CDR1 and CDR2 sequences are MDHEN and SYDVKM. The CDR3 protein is CASTPSGRRDTQYF. The CDR3 DNA sequence: TGTGCCAGCACCCCTTCCGGGAGGAGGGATACGCAGTATTTT.

This clonotype was recorded at least ten times. V is TRBV20-1 and J is TRBJ2-7, with TRBD1 identical over 11 bases. The CDR3 is 14 amino acids. The V gene end was trimmed by 6 bases and the J gene end by 5 bases; junction bases not matched to a gene: 9. CDR1 and CDR2 (germline): DFQATT, SNEGSKA (reference sequence). The CDR3 spells CSAGTGTGGDEQYF. The CDR3 nucleotides are TGCAGTGCCGGAACCGGGACAGGGGGTGACGAGCAGTACTTC.

This clonotype was observed many times. The chain links TRBV6-1 to TRBJ2-5; the D is unclear. The CDR3 extends over 13 amino acids. The germline V gene encodes CDR1 MNHNS and CDR2 SASEGT. Trimming removed 4 bases at V and 5 bases at J, with 11 bases between. Here the CDR3 DNA reads TGTGCCAGCAGTGCCCCAGTCGGGGAGACCCAGTACTTC. It encodes CASSAPVGETQYF.

This sequence joins TRBV5-1 and TRBJ2-3; 8 bases agree with TRBD2. From germline, CDR1 is SGHRS and CDR2 YFSETQ. The V and J ends lost 3 bases and 2 bases, in that order; junction bases with no gene match: 8. The CDR3 totals 16 residues. The CDR3 DNA reads as TGCGCCAGCAGCTCAACTAGCGGCCTTTTCACAGATACGCAGTATTTT. It encodes CASSSTSGLFTDTQYF.

This clonotype turned up a few times. The gene calls are TRBV28 and TRBJ2-1, with D hard to call. The germline V gene encodes CDR1 MDHEN and CDR2 SYDVKM. The CDR3 contains 15 residues. V was shortened by 5 bases and J by 2 bases, with 13 bases between the two germline ends. Here the CDR3 DNA reads TGTGCCAGCAGTAGTGTCCCTGAACCCTACAATGAGCAGTTCTTC. This codes for CASSSVPEPYNEQFF.

This clonotype was detected ten times or more. J is TRBJ1-1 and V is TRBV20-1, with TRBD1 matching over 8 bases. Germline CDR1 reads DFQATT; CDR2 reads SNEGSKA (reference sequence). V dropped 3 bases and J dropped 1; count of bases not matched to a gene: 1. There are 13 residues in the CDR3. Written as DNA, the CDR3 is TGCAGTGCTAGGGGGACAGGGAACACTGAAGCTTTCTTT. Translating it yields CSARGTGNTEAFF.

The V call is TRBV5-1, the J call TRBJ1-2; 10 nucleotides line up with TRBD1. Germline CDR1 and CDR2: SGHRS and YFSETQ. The J segment lost 6 bases and the V segment lost 4 bases, leaving 15 bases of the junction unmatched. The CDR3 spans 17 residues. CDR3 in DNA: TGCGCCAGCAGCCGTCCCCTCGGGACAGGGGATCGTGATGGCTACACCTTC. Amino acids: CASSRPLGTGDRDGYTF. The full variable domain, with the rest looked up from reference TRBV5-1 and TRBJ1-2, is KAGVTQTPRYLIKTRGQQVTLSCSPISGHRSVSWYQQTPGQGLQFLFEYFSETQRNKGNFPGRFSGRQFSNSRSEMNVSTLELGDSALYLCASSRPLGTGDRDGYTFGSGTRLTVV.

This clonotype was counted ten times or more. The genes are TRBV9 and TRBJ2-1; D ambiguous. V was trimmed by 2 bases and J by 10 bases, leaving 10 bases between them. Germline CDR1 and CDR2: SGDLS and YYNGEE. This CDR3 is built from 12 residues. CDR3 nucleotides: TGTGCCAGCAGCGTCGACGTCGGGGAGCAGTTCTTC. Its translation: CASSVDVGEQFF.

This clonotype was seen at least ten times. The chain links TRBV20-1 to TRBJ2-3, with D perhaps assigned TRBD1 or TRBD2 (5 bases each). Trimming shortened V by 0 bases and J by 0 bases, and 16 bases separated the two germline ends. The germline CDR1 and CDR2 sequences are DFQATT and SNEGSKA (reference sequence). This CDR3 is built from 17 residues. In nucleotides, the CDR3 is TGCAGTGCTAGAGATGGGCTTACAGGAGGTAGCACAGATACGCAGTATTTT. Its translation: CSARDGLTGGSTDTQYF.

The sample holds a few counts of this clonotype. The V and J genes are TRBV20-1 and TRBJ2-1, with D perhaps being TRBD1 or TRBD2 (5 bases each). The length of the CDR3 is 13 residues. V was shortened by 6 bases and J by 6 bases, with 15 bases between the two germline ends. CDR1 DFQATT and CDR2 SNEGSKA come from the germline V gene (reference sequence). CDR3 sequence (DNA): TGCAGTGCCCCCCGGGGCGGCTTCAATGAGCAGTTCTTC. It is translated as CSAPRGGFNEQFF.

The J gene is TRBJ2-1, the V gene TRBV7-9; D possibly corresponds to TRBD1 (5 bases). The germline V gene encodes CDR1 SEHNR and CDR2 FQNEAQ (reference sequence). There are 15 residues in the CDR3. V gave up 5 bases and J gave up 9 bases, with 20 bases separating them. The CDR3: CASSTPFGQGGEQFF. CDR3 in DNA: TGTGCCAGCAGCACACCTTTCGGGCAGGGCGGTGAGCAGTTCTTC.

This clonotype appeared many times. V gene TRBV7-9 combines with J gene TRBJ2-3; 7 positions agree with TRBD1. Per the germline V gene, CDR1 is SEHNR and CDR2 is FQNEAQ (reference sequence). This CDR3 spans 17 amino acids. Trimming removed 4 bases from V and 1 base from J; junction bases left unmatched: 11. The CDR3 DNA is TGTGCCAGCAGCTCGAGGACAGGCCAGGCGGGCACAGATACGCAGTATTTT. Translated, it gives CASSSRTGQAGTDTQYF.

To note about this clonotype: Given the absence of the conserved phenylalanine or tryptophan at the CDR3 end, a read error is likely. V gene TRBV29-1 combines with J gene TRBJ1-5; 9 bases are shared with TRBD1. The CDR3 is 16 residues long. J gave up 2 bases and V 4 bases, and 9 bases lay outside the gene matches. The germline gives CDR1 SQVTM, CDR2 ANQGSEA. CDR3 sequence (DNA): TGCAGCGTTGTTGTTACAGGGGGCCGAGGCAATCAGCCCCAGCATTCT. Translating gives CSVVVTGGRGNQPQHS.

About this clonotype itself: A read error may explain this, as a much larger clone is one base away. The rearrangement joins TRBV5-1 to TRBJ2-7; D ambiguous. The CDR3 extends over 12 amino acids. Germline assignment: CDR1 SGHRS and CDR2 YFSETQ. The CDR3 loop is CASSGAGYEQHF. Here the CDR3 DNA reads TGCGCCAGCAGCGGAGCCGGATACGAGCAGCACTTC.

The table lists this clonotype with many counts. V and J are TRBV20-1 and TRBJ2-2; D gene uncertain. The CDR3 length is 16 residues. Trimming stripped 0 bases from V and 0 bases from J, with 11 bases between. Per germline, CDR1 DFQATT and CDR2 SNEGSKA (reference sequence). CDR3 sequence reads: CSARDPRTPNTGELFF. The CDR3 DNA is TGCAGTGCTAGAGATCCCCGGACCCCGAACACCGGGGAGCTGTTTTTT.